The rows below give T cell receptor beta chains drawn from one sample of a study of T-cell reconstitution after alpha-beta-depleted transplantation in children. In TCRdb, the PCR reads were re-called with MiXCR into one record per CDR3 protein. The sample includes about 610,000 distinct CDR3 sequences, roughly a tenth of them seen just once. Sequencing was performed on PBMCs from the stem cell graft donor, taken from the stem cell graft. The receptors come from a human donor who donated a stem cell graft to a child with acute myeloid leukemia. CDR3s include the opening cysteine and the closing phenylalanine or tryptophan. A D gene is named only where the DNA matches it firmly. Clone size is not always given. Where it is, it says once, few, many or a class for expanded clones.

clone_size	d_call	v_call	j_call	cdr3_aa	cdr3_nt
.	TRBD2	TRBV29-1	TRBJ2-1	CSVEGPRRSWGGNEQFF	TGCAGCGTTGAAGGTCCCCGTAGATCCTGGGGGGGCAATGAGCAGTTCTTC
.	.	TRBV20-1	TRBJ1-1	CSASRSGYTEAFF	TGCAGTGCCTCAAGGAGTGGATACACTGAAGCTTTCTTT
few	.	TRBV11-1	TRBJ2-3	CASSLVGSLGTDTQYF	TGTGCCAGCAGCTTAGTCGGGAGTTTAGGCACAGATACGCAGTATTTT
few	TRBD2	TRBV19	TRBJ2-1	CASSSPGLGRYNEQFF	TGTGCCAGTAGTTCGCCGGGACTAGGGAGGTACAATGAGCAGTTCTTC
.	TRBD2	TRBV29-1	TRBJ2-1	CSVDEASGRQFF	TGCAGCGTTGATGAGGCTAGCGGGAGACAGTTCTTC
.	TRBD2	TRBV28	TRBJ2-3	CASTITSGIQYF	TGTGCCAGCACCATCACTAGCGGGATCCAGTATTTT
.	TRBD1	TRBV7-9	TRBJ2-7	CASSLDRAASYEQYF	TGTGCCAGCAGCCTGGACAGGGCGGCCTCCTACGAGCAGTACTTC
.	TRBD1	TRBV9	TRBJ2-3	CASSESGTGGGTDTQYF	TGTGCCAGCAGCGAATCCGGGACAGGGGGCGGCACAGATACGCAGTATTTT
.	.	TRBV19	TRBJ2-3	CASSGLGMTDTQYF	TGTGCCAGTAGTGGGCTGGGGATGACAGATACGCAGTATTTT
many	.	TRBV29-1	TRBJ2-7	CSVWDRDPLKAGGSHSYEQYF	TGCAGCGTTTGGGACAGGGACCCACTCAAGGCGGGAGGGAGTCATTCCTACGAGCAGTACTTC
.	.	TRBV12-3/TRBV12-4	TRBJ2-3	CASRIGTTDTQYF	TGTGCCAGCAGAATCGGGACTACAGATACGCAGTATTTT
few	TRBD2	TRBV20-1	TRBJ2-7	CSAVGRGSGASYEQYF	TGCAGTGCTGTGGGACGAGGTAGCGGGGCCTCCTACGAGCAGTACTTC
few	.	TRBV29-1	TRBJ2-3	CSVGRPPDTQYF	TGCAGCGTTGGACGTCCCCCAGATACGCAGTATTTT
many	.	TRBV7-6	TRBJ1-1	CASSLVGAKSHTEAFF	TGTGCCAGCAGCTTAGTCGGGGCCAAGTCCCACACTGAAGCTTTCTTT
many	.	TRBV5-1	TRBJ1-1	CASSWDGRGNTEAFF	TGCGCCAGCAGCTGGGACGGAAGAGGAAACACTGAAGCTTTCTTT
few	.	TRBV5-1	TRBJ2-1	CASSPGAPSEQFF	TGCGCCAGCAGCCCCGGAGCCCCTTCGGAGCAGTTCTTC
many	.	TRBV20-1	TRBJ2-2	CSASTGNGYTGELFF	TGCAGTGCTAGTACAGGGAACGGGTACACCGGGGAGCTGTTTTTT
many	.	TRBV9	TRBJ2-2	CASSPFVGEYTGELFF	TGTGCCAGCAGCCCCTTTGTGGGAGAATACACCGGGGAGCTGTTTTTT
few	.	TRBV7-9	TRBJ2-6	CASSQVGSGANVLTF	TGTGCCAGCAGCCAAGTGGGCTCTGGGGCCAACGTCCTGACTTTC
few	.	TRBV9	TRBJ2-3	CASSSLGGDRTDTQYF	TGTGCCAGCAGCTCCCTTGGGGGAGACCGAACAGATACGCAGTATTTT
few	.	TRBV5-1	TRBJ1-4	CASSRMDGGSEKLFF	TGCGCCAGCAGCCGTATGGACGGAGGGAGTGAAAAACTGTTTTTT
many	.	TRBV15	TRBJ2-7	CATSRVETGFLLYEQYF	TGTGCCACCAGCAGAGTAGAAACCGGGTTTTTGCTCTACGAGCAGTACTTC
.	TRBD2	TRBV19	TRBJ2-1	CASRGLAPYNEQFF	TGTGCCAGTAGGGGACTAGCCCCCTACAATGAGCAGTTCTTC
.	.	TRBV7-2	TRBJ2-2	CASSLGGTPRPTGELFF	TGTGCCAGCAGCTTAGGTGGGACACCCCGGCCCACCGGGGAGCTGTTTTTT
many	.	TRBV7-6	TRBJ1-1	CASSLAPGSTEAFF	TGTGCCAGCAGCTTAGCCCCAGGAAGCACTGAAGCTTTCTTT
.	.	TRBV20-1	TRBJ1-1	CSAREGSPAFF	TGCAGTGCTAGAGAGGGTTCACCAGCTTTCTTT
many	TRBD2	TRBV24-1	TRBJ2-1	CATSGSETSGFKEQFF	TGTGCCACCAGTGGTTCTGAGACTAGCGGGTTTAAGGAGCAGTTCTTC
.	.	TRBV6-1	TRBJ1-3	CASSRTDSASGNTIYF	TGTGCCAGCAGCCGAACCGACAGTGCCTCTGGAAACACCATATATTTT
few	TRBD2	TRBV29-1	TRBJ2-7	CSVGGTSGNYEQYF	TGCAGCGTTGGAGGTACTAGCGGGAACTACGAGCAGTACTTC
few	.	TRBV10-3	TRBJ2-6	CAISDTGHSGANVLTF	TGTGCCATCAGTGATACGGGGCACTCTGGGGCCAACGTCCTGACTTTC
few	.	TRBV20-1	TRBJ2-7	CSATPGTYEQYF	TGCAGTGCCACCCCCGGGACCTACGAGCAGTACTTC
.	.	TRBV6-2/TRBV6-3	TRBJ1-1	CANSQELKNTEAFF	TGTGCCAACTCCCAGGAGTTAAAGAACACTGAAGCTTTCTTT
few	.	TRBV7-9	TRBJ2-7	CASSDTLAPSAPYF	TGTGCCAGCAGCGACACCTTAGCACCTAGCGCGCCGTACTTC
many	.	TRBV9	TRBJ2-2	CASSVAVRGTGELFF	TGTGCCAGCAGCGTAGCGGTCAGGGGTACCGGGGAGCTGTTTTTT
few	.	TRBV7-9	TRBJ1-6	CASSLAEATYNSPLHF	TGTGCCAGCAGCTTAGCGGAGGCCACCTATAATTCACCCCTCCACTTT
many	.	TRBV20-1	TRBJ2-1	CSARRWSDNEQFF	TGCAGTGCTAGACGGTGGTCGGACAATGAGCAGTTCTTC
.	TRBD1	TRBV29-1	TRBJ1-1	CSAQTGITEAFF	TGCAGCGCCCAGACAGGGATCACTGAAGCTTTCTTT
.	.	TRBV2	TRBJ1-2	CASRQRDDSPYGYTF	TGTGCCAGCAGACAACGGGATGACAGCCCCTATGGCTACACCTTC
.	.	TRBV4-3	TRBJ2-3	CASSQGGGGGTDTQYF	TGCGCCAGCAGCCAAGGTGGCGGGGGCGGCACAGATACGCAGTATTTT
.	TRBD2	TRBV24-1	TRBJ2-3	CATSDSLVGRVTDTQYF	TGTGCCACCAGTGATTCACTAGTCGGGAGGGTAACAGATACGCAGTATTTT
.	TRBD1	TRBV4-3	TRBJ2-5	CASSQLRGQGFQETQYF	TGCGCCAGCAGCCAACTCCGAGGACAGGGGTTCCAAGAGACCCAGTACTTC
few	.	TRBV5-1	TRBJ1-1	CASNEGVGNTEAFF	TGCGCCAGCAATGAGGGGGTCGGGAACACTGAAGCTTTCTTT
.	.	TRBV3-1	TRBJ2-3	CASNGPGAKDTQYF	TGTGCCAGCAATGGACCGGGAGCGAAAGATACGCAGTATTTT